This TCR beta chain was sequenced in a study of T cell responses to AZD1222 COVID-19 vaccine. The germline gives CDR1 SNHLY, CDR2 FYNNEI. This CDR3 is 14 amino acids long. The V segment lost 4 bases and the J segment 10 bases; nucleotides outside the gene matches: 7. Sequencing used immunoSEQ multiplex PCR; TCRdb keeps in-frame clones, though not all of them. The table shows roughly 120,000 clones, with roughly nine tenths occurring only once. Sequencing used peripheral blood, obtained 28 days after the second AZD1222 dose. The sequence derives from an adult who received the AZD1222 COVID-19 vaccine. This chain links TRBV2 with TRBJ1-6; 7 bases map to TRBD1. In DNA form, the CDR3 reads TGTGCCAGCAGTGTCAGGGGGACAGCCTCACCCCTCCACTTT. It codes for CASSVRGTASPLHF.